This T cell receptor beta chain was identified during a study of OX40 agonist ivuxolimab in advanced cancers. For the study in its entirety: Ivuxolimab was an agonistic, fully human IgG2 monoclonal antibody directed against OX40 (CD134), a costimulatory receptor. Intravenous ivuxolimab was administered to patients every 2 weeks at six dose levels: 0.01, 0.1, 0.3, 1.5, 3 and 10 mg/kg. Among the roughly 50 dose-escalation patients, some 20 had hepatocellular carcinoma, some 15 melanoma, 9 renal cell carcinoma and 9 head and neck cancer. In the dose-escalation cohort, 70% to 85% of patients were male, and the mean age was approximately 55 years, with a range of roughly 20 to 80. Prior anti-PD-1, anti-PD-L1 or anti-CTLA-4 therapy was permitted, and checkpoint inhibitors had been received by about 37% of dose-escalation patients. Three dose-escalation patients achieved partial responses, one with hepatocellular carcinoma and two with cutaneous melanoma. The purpose of peripheral TCRbeta sequencing was to test whether ivuxolimab changed TCR sequence diversity and led to clonal T-cell expansion. The paper reports the monotherapy dose-escalation portion (N of about 52 patients) of the phase I ivuxolimab trial. What the authors observed across the whole study: At doses of 0.1 to 3.0 mg/kg, clonal expansion of both CD4+ and CD8+ T cells in blood was seen between baseline and week 6. Low levels of normalized T-cell clonal expansion were also seen in some patients who did not respond. On average, CD8+ T cells showed more expanded clones than CD4+ T cells after ivuxolimab. Antigen specificity was not determined for the clonally expanded peripheral T cells. In the 0.1-3.0 mg/kg groups, partial responders were among the patients with the lowest normalized peripheral clonal expansion, particularly in CD8+ T cells.

This clone was seen a few times. Its antigen is not yet known. No much larger clone exists at a distance of one base, and base qualities are not known. For sequencing of the TCRbeta CDR3 region, genomic DNA was extracted from the sorted cells. The immunoSEQ Assay was used for sequencing of TCRbeta CDR3 regions. TCRdb obtained this table from immuneACCESS and retained in-frame rearrangements with V and J assigned. These tables miss some clones; where compared with another copy, unresolved V genes account for less than half of the shortfall, and the remainder is unexplained. Across this sample there are approximately 76,000 clones, with 86% seen only once. In total, the top ten clones hold roughly 0.77% of the sample. The germline V gene specifies MDHEN as CDR1 and SYDVKM as CDR2. The CDR3 measures 14 amino acids from cysteine to phenylalanine. The entry retains the CDR3 DNA only, 42 bases that are in frame from base 1. V is cut by 5 bases and J by 6 bases, and the space between the germline ends is 16 bases.

Patients with autoimmune disease history or receiving systemic immunosuppression were excluded from the trial. Peripheral blood for TCR sequencing was collected from all dose cohorts at baseline, on cycle 4 day 1, and on cycle 7 day 1. The samples were drawn from a first-in-human, open-label, multicenter phase I dose-escalation trial of ivuxolimab. Adults with locally advanced or metastatic melanoma, renal cell, hepatocellular, or head and neck squamous cell carcinoma were enrolled in the trial. Before TCR sequencing, CD4+ and CD8+ T cells were separately sorted from peripheral blood. The sequence was collected from an adult with an advanced solid tumor such as melanoma, head and neck, liver or kidney cancer. The sample here was CD4+ or CD8+ T cells sorted from blood, taken in a trial of the OX40 agonist ivuxolimab. Recombination connected TRBV28 to TRBJ1-2, and perhaps TRBD1 as D gene, on 5 matching bases. The DNA is as follows: TGTGCCAGCAGTCGAACCTGGGGGTCCGATGGCTACACCTTC. Translation gives CASSRTWGSDGYTF.